A single sample gave rise to the 18 T cell receptor beta chains below, sequenced in a study of untreated major depressive disorder. Only in-frame clones appear in the TCRdb table, and some are missing; sequencing was by immunoSEQ multiplex PCR. The sample shows 20,000 to 25,000 clones, roughly 89% of them seen only once. The sample was CD4+ T cells from PBMCs. All receptors derive from a woman aged 35 to 49 in good health.

The chain has TRBV7-4 and TRBJ1-5, with D perhaps TRBD1 (5 bases). CDR1 is SGHVT and CDR2 is SQSDAQ in the germline V gene. With 3 bases removed from V and 0 bases from J, the gap between germline ends came to 15 bases. This CDR3 contains 17 residues. The CDR3 reads CASSFSPRGDSNQPQHF. The CDR3 region has the DNA TGTGCCAGCAGCTTTTCCCCCCGGGGGGATAGCAATCAGCCCCAGCATTTT.

The chain recombines TRBV4-1 with TRBJ2-3, with D perhaps TRBD2 (5 bases). V gave up 5 bases and J gave up 1 base, with 10 bases separating them. The CDR3 length is 14 residues. Looked up from germline, CDR1 is MGHRA and CDR2 is YSYEKL. The CDR3 DNA is TGCGCCAGCAGCTCAGCGGAGGGCACAGATACGCAGTATTTT. This gives the protein CASSSAEGTDTQYF.

The chain combines TRBV6-1 with TRBJ1-4; 9 bases fit TRBD1. The germline CDR1 and CDR2 sequences are MNHNS and SASEGT. This CDR3 is 13 amino acids long. V trimming: 7 bases; J trimming: 8 bases; junction bases outside the gene matches: 5. The CDR3 DNA reads as TGTGCCAGCACGACAGGGGGTGGCGAAAAACTGTTTTTT. Protein: CASTTGGGEKLFF.

V and J are TRBV18 and TRBJ1-2, with D perhaps matching TRBD1 (6 bases). The CDR3 is 13 residues long. Germline lookup yields CDR1 KGHSH and CDR2 LQKENI. With 3 bases removed from V and 8 bases from J, the gap between germline ends came to 13 bases. CDR3 DNA sequence: TGTGCCAGCTCACCTTCGGACAGTAGAGGCTACACCTTC. As protein: CASSPSDSRGYTF.

The rearrangement joins TRBV6-5 to TRBJ1-4; 10 positions agree with TRBD1. With V trimmed by 9 bases and J by 8 bases, 6 bases remained unmatched. There are 13 residues in the CDR3. CDR1 is MNHEY, CDR2 SVGAGI, per germline. The CDR3 loop reads CASRGQGREKLFF. In nucleotides, the CDR3 is TGTGCCAGTCGGGGACAGGGGAGGGAAAAACTGTTTTTT.

For the CDR3, the DNA is TGTGCCAGCAGCCCCGAGGGGTTTTGGGACAGAGGCTACGAGCAGTACTTC. Its translation is CASSPEGFWDRGYEQYF. J is TRBJ2-7 and V is TRBV7-2; 7 bases are shared with TRBD1. The CDR3 is made up of 17 amino acids. Germline V gene data show CDR1 as SGHTA and CDR2 as FQGNSA. The J segment lost 3 bases and the V segment lost 5 bases, leaving 16 bases of the junction unmatched.

CDR3 loop: CASSHPLAKIYNEQFF. The DNA of the CDR3 is TGCGCCAGCAGTCACCCTCTAGCGAAGATATACAATGAGCAGTTCTTC. The V and J genes are TRBV23-1 and TRBJ2-1, with D perhaps TRBD2 (6 bases). TRBV23-1 is treated as an ORF (open reading frame) with a function not yet certain. The CDR3 runs 16 residues. The ends were cut back, 3 bases at V and 4 bases at J, with 16 bases in the middle.

V gene TRBV18 combines with J gene TRBJ2-7; the D gene is possibly TRBD1 (5 bases). In germline, CDR1 is KGHSH, CDR2 LQKENI. The germline V and J ends were trimmed by 3 bases and 3 bases, with 9 bases remaining between them. This CDR3 region has 13 residues. Written as DNA, the CDR3 is TGTGCCAGCTCACCGGGGCAGAACTACGAGCAGTACTTC. It translates to CASSPGQNYEQYF. The variable domain in full, completed from reference TRBV18 and TRBJ2-7, reads NAGVMQNPRHLVRRRGQEARLRCSPMKGHSHVYWYRQLPEEGLKFMVYLQKENIIDESGMPKERFSAEFPKEGPSILRIQQVVRGDSAAYFCASSPGQNYEQYFGPGTRLTVT.

The chain employs TRBV4-1 and TRBJ1-2; 10 positions match TRBD1. Germline values: CDR1 MGHRA, CDR2 YSYEKL. CDR3 length: 14 amino acids. V was clipped by 4 bases and J by 8 bases; unmatched bases: 7. CDR3 DNA sequence: TGCGCCAGCAGCCCGACAGGGGGCGCAGGGGGCTACACCTTC. Protein sequence: CASSPTGGAGGYTF.

The chain combines TRBV6-5 with TRBJ2-5, with 14 positions matching TRBD2. The germline CDR1 and CDR2 sequences are MNHEY and SVGAGI. V shed 1 base, J shed 3 bases, and the junction held 1 base outside the gene matches. The CDR3 extends over 16 amino acids. The CDR3 nucleotides are TGTGCCAGCAGTTACTTGGGACTAGCGGGGGAAGAGACCCAGTACTTC. It specifies CASSYLGLAGEETQYF.

The chain uses TRBV14 and TRBJ1-2; 9 positions agree with TRBD1. The ends lost 1 base at V and 8 bases at J; junction bases unmatched: 8. Germline values: CDR1 SGHDN, CDR2 FVKESK. This CDR3 is built from 15 residues. The CDR3 loop is CASSQAGTGLGGYTF. The CDR3 DNA is TGTGCCAGCAGCCAAGCCGGGACAGGGTTGGGAGGCTACACCTTC.

The chain uses TRBV9 and TRBJ2-2; D gene uncertain. Trimming cost V 0 bases and J 1 base, with 7 bases left between them. The CDR3 extends over 15 amino acids. Per germline, CDR1 SGDLS and CDR2 YYNGEE. CDR3 protein: CASSVAGLNTGELFF. CDR3 in DNA: TGTGCCAGCAGCGTAGCCGGATTGAACACCGGGGAGCTGTTTTTT. The complete variable domain, with remaining parts taken from reference TRBV9 and TRBJ2-2, reads DSGVTQTPKHLITATGQRVTLRCSPRSGDLSVYWYQQSLDQGLQFLIQYYNGEERAKGNILERFSAQQFPDLHSELNLSSLELGDSALYFCASSVAGLNTGELFFGEGSRLTVL.

CDR3 sequence (DNA): TGTGCCAGCAGCTTAGACGGCGCCTCTGGAAACACCATATATTTT. Translated: CASSLDGASGNTIYF. The chain carries TRBV7-3 and TRBJ1-3; D is unclear. The ends were cut back, 2 bases at V and 0 bases at J, with 8 bases in the middle. This CDR3 is 15 amino acids long. CDR1 SGHTA and CDR2 FQGTGA come from the germline V gene. The whole variable domain, filled in from reference TRBV7-3 and TRBJ1-3, reads GAGVSQTPSNKVTEKGKYVELRCDPISGHTALYWYRQSLGQGPEFLIYFQGTGAADDSGLPNDRFFAVRPEGSVSTLKIQRTERGDSAVYLCASSLDGASGNTIYFGEGSWLTVV.

The CDR3 reads CASTSGLDETQYF. Here the CDR3 DNA reads TGTGCCAGCACCTCGGGACTAGATGAGACCCAGTACTTC. The J gene is TRBJ2-5, the V gene TRBV27; TRBD2 aligns across 8 bases. The ends lost 7 bases at V and 5 bases at J; junction bases unmatched: 6. Looked up from germline, CDR1 is MNHEY and CDR2 is SMNVEV (reference sequence). The CDR3 extends over 13 amino acids.

This clone has more than one count but fewer than ten. The V and J genes are TRBV7-9 and TRBJ1-4; 11 nucleotides agree with TRBD1. CDR1 is SEHNR and CDR2 is FQNEAQ in the germline V gene (reference sequence). This CDR3 is built from 15 residues. V lost 4 bases and J lost 5; bases outside the gene matches: 3. Here the CDR3 reads CASSSGQGANEKLFF. The CDR3 DNA reads as TGTGCCAGCAGCTCCGGACAGGGGGCAAATGAAAAACTGTTTTTT.

V is TRBV5-1 and J is TRBJ2-5, with TRBD2 identical over 10 bases. Germline-derived CDR1 and CDR2 are SGHRS and YFSETQ. This CDR3 is 15 amino acids long. V lost 0 bases to trimming and J lost 5 bases; unmatched junction nucleotides: 4. The CDR3 reads CASSLGASGSETQYF. CDR3 DNA sequence: TGCGCCAGCAGCTTGGGTGCTAGCGGGAGTGAGACCCAGTACTTC.

This chain connects TRBV5-1 to TRBJ1-2; TRBD1 agrees at 9 bases. The length of the CDR3 is 14 residues. Trimming took 1 base from V and 5 from J; bases not matched to a gene: 3. Germline V gene data show CDR1 as SGHRS and CDR2 as YFSETQ. Here the CDR3 DNA reads TGCGCCAGCAGCTTGTCGGGACAGGGATATGGCTACACCTTC. This translates into CASSLSGQGYGYTF.

The genes are TRBV30 and TRBJ2-7; 10 bases map to TRBD2. After removal of 5 bases from V and 7 bases from J, the junction contained 17 bases not matched to a gene. Germline values: CDR1 GTSNPN, CDR2 SVGIG (reference sequence). The CDR3 has 16 amino acids. The CDR3 reads CAWSPQSGLAGVEQYF. The CDR3 DNA follows: TGTGCCTGGTCACCCCAAAGCGGGCTAGCGGGAGTTGAGCAGTACTTC. The variable domain in full, completed from reference TRBV30 and TRBJ2-7, reads SQTIHQWPATLVQPVGSPLSLECTVEGTSNPNLYWYRQAAGRGLQLLFYSVGIGQISSEVPQNLSASRPQDRQFILSSKKLLLSDSGFYLCAWSPQSGLAGVEQYFGPGTRLTVT.